This TCR beta chain appears in the sequencing data of a study of early T cells in non-severe SARS-CoV-2 infection. Unique molecular identifiers were added to individual cDNA molecules. MiXCR, applied by TCRdb to the 5' RACE reads, yields one record per CDR3 protein. The sample consists of 100,000 to 120,000 distinct CDR3 sequences, approximately 12% of them appearing once. Notes on this clonotype: The target antigen is unknown.

Notes on the study in general: Reliance on VDJdb matching favored anti-spike CD8 responses; private and CD4 specificities were missed.

This clonotype was obtained from an adult who was a healthcare worker with PCR-confirmed SARS-CoV-2 infection or an uninfected control (not recorded which). The sample was whole blood, taken at baseline.

CDR3 in DNA: TGTGCCAGCAACCTACAGGGGCTGTGGAATTCACCCCTCCACTTT. Its protein is CASNLQGLWNSPLHF. The rearrangement joins TRBV28 to TRBJ1-6; 7 bases are shared with TRBD1. Looked up from germline, CDR1 is MDHEN and CDR2 is SYDVKM. J lost 7 bases, V lost 7 bases, and 10 bases had no gene match. The CDR3 runs to 15 residues.